Listed below are T cell receptor beta chains from one sample, sequenced in a study of blood T cell repertoires in COVID-19. TCRdb keeps only in-frame clones here, not all; method: immunoSEQ multiplex PCR. The profile covers more than 95,000 clones, with approximately 85% appearing a single time and roughly 6.7% taken by the ten largest. Material for sequencing was peripheral blood. These receptors were collected from an elderly man with active or convalescent COVID-19. CDR3s include the opening cysteine and the closing phenylalanine or tryptophan. The D gene is left open where the match is weak. The listing skips clone size in some rows; elsewhere it reads once, few, many or a size class.

V gene	D gene	J gene	clone size	CDR3 protein	CDR3 DNA
TRBV15	.	TRBJ1-3	.	CATRVSSGNTIYF	TGTGCCACCAGAGTGAGCTCTGGAAACACCATATATTTT
TRBV19	TRBD1	TRBJ1-1	.	CASSSDRGLRNTEAFF	TGTGCCAGTAGTTCCGACAGGGGGCTCAGGAACACTGAAGCTTTCTTT
TRBV25-1	TRBD1	TRBJ1-4	.	CASSEWSRDRHNEKLFF	TGTGCCAGCAGTGAATGGTCCCGGGACAGACATAATGAAAAACTGTTTTTT
TRBV5-1	.	TRBJ1-1	few	CASSLGGTLSNTEAFF	TGCGCCAGCAGCTTGGGGGGGACACTCTCGAACACTGAAGCTTTCTTT
TRBV28	.	TRBJ1-2	.	CASRQVDYGYTF	TGTGCCAGCAGACAGGTGGATTATGGCTACACCTTC
TRBV5-1	TRBD2	TRBJ2-3	.	CASSPSGRPDTQYF	TGCGCCAGCAGCCCTAGCGGGAGGCCAGATACGCAGTATTTT
TRBV4-3	TRBD1	TRBJ1-3	.	CASSQDSRGLSGNTIYF	TGCGCCAGCAGCCAAGATAGTAGGGGGCTGTCTGGAAACACCATATATTTT
TRBV28	TRBD2	TRBJ2-3	.	CASIGGGTADTQYF	TGTGCCAGCATCGGCGGGGGTACCGCAGATACGCAGTATTTT
TRBV28	.	TRBJ2-6	.	CASSLRGRAYGANVLTF	TGTGCCAGCAGTTTAAGGGGCAGGGCTTATGGGGCCAACGTCCTGACTTTC
TRBV27	.	TRBJ1-2	.	CASRQAGYGYTF	TGTGCCAGCAGACAGGCTGGCTATGGCTACACCTTC
TRBV27	.	TRBJ1-5	.	CASSLGGLGNQPQHF	TGTGCCAGCAGTTTAGGGGGGTTAGGCAATCAGCCCCAGCATTTT
TRBV23-1	.	TRBJ1-1	.	CASSQSVFLGNTEAFF	TGCGCCAGCAGTCAATCAGTTTTTCTCGGGAACACTGAAGCTTTCTTT
TRBV2	TRBD1	TRBJ1-4	.	CASSLEGTGVNEKLFF	TGTGCCAGCAGTCTGGAAGGGACAGGGGTAAATGAAAAACTGTTTTTT
TRBV7-9	.	TRBJ1-3	.	CASSSPTGENTIYF	TGTGCCAGCAGCTCGCCGACGGGTGAGAACACCATATATTTT
TRBV6-6	TRBD2	TRBJ2-3	.	CASRPRTSGGMDTQYF	TGTGCCAGCAGGCCCAGGACTAGCGGGGGAATGGATACGCAGTATTTT
TRBV5-4	.	TRBJ2-2	.	CASSRVVGGNTGELFF	TGTGCCAGCAGCAGAGTAGTGGGAGGAAACACCGGGGAGCTGTTTTTT
TRBV5-1	.	TRBJ1-1	.	CASRLRRANTEAFF	TGCGCCAGCAGGCTCCGGAGGGCGAACACTGAAGCTTTCTTT
TRBV6-5	.	TRBJ1-1	.	CASTTAGSNTEAFF	TGTGCCAGCACCACAGCGGGTTCGAACACTGAAGCTTTCTTT
TRBV5-1	TRBD1	TRBJ1-2	once	CASSPGQDRAYTF	TGCGCCAGCAGTCCGGGACAGGATCGCGCCTACACCTTC
TRBV7-9	.	TRBJ2-3	few	CASSSPFRTSTDTQYF	TGTGCCAGCAGCTCCCCGTTTAGGACTAGCACAGATACGCAGTATTTT
TRBV10-3	.	TRBJ2-6	once	CAISESLHLSSGANVLTF	TGTGCCATCAGTGAGTCGTTACACCTCAGCTCTGGGGCCAACGTCCTGACTTTC
TRBV7-3	TRBD1	TRBJ1-2	.	CASSRDRDYGYTF	TGTGCCAGCAGCCGGGACAGGGACTATGGCTACACCTTC
TRBV28	TRBD2	TRBJ2-6	few	CASTSGRLSGANVLTF	TGTGCCAGTACGAGCGGGAGGCTGTCTGGGGCCAACGTCCTGACTTTC
TRBV30	TRBD2	TRBJ2-3	.	CAWSPNPFSGRWTDTQYF	TGTGCCTGGAGTCCTAACCCCTTTAGCGGGAGGTGGACAGATACGCAGTATTTT
TRBV19	TRBD2	TRBJ2-2	.	CASSIVGAGVSTGELFF	TGTGCCAGTAGTATAGTGGGAGCGGGAGTCTCAACCGGGGAGCTGTTTTTT
TRBV30	.	TRBJ2-1	.	CAWRRDFHYNEQFF	TGTGCCTGGAGAAGGGACTTTCACTACAATGAGCAGTTCTTC
TRBV28	.	TRBJ1-5	.	CASELDSNQPQHF	TGTGCCAGCGAGCTCGATAGCAATCAGCCCCAGCATTTT
TRBV19	.	TRBJ2-5	.	CASSIGSVGSETQYF	TGTGCCAGTAGTATAGGCTCGGTGGGGAGCGAGACCCAGTACTTC
TRBV5-1	.	TRBJ1-3	.	CASSEGGFGNTIYF	TGCGCCAGCAGCGAAGGGGGATTTGGAAACACCATATATTTT
TRBV27	.	TRBJ1-2	.	CASSSGLSAGRRNGYTF	TGTGCCAGCAGTTCCGGTCTTTCGGCAGGGAGGAGGAATGGCTACACCTTC
TRBV10-1	.	TRBJ2-1	.	CASIIRAYNEQFF	TGCGCCAGCATTATACGCGCTTACAATGAGCAGTTCTTC
TRBV7-2	.	TRBJ1-3	.	CASSPGRGTGNTIYF	TGTGCCAGCAGCCCCGGGAGGGGGACTGGAAACACCATATATTTT
TRBV19	.	TRBJ2-1	.	CASSRVGAANNEQFF	TGTGCCAGTAGTCGGGTTGGAGCGGCGAACAATGAGCAGTTCTTC
TRBV12-5	.	TRBJ2-7	.	CASGLVNQGFTYEQYF	TGTGCTAGTGGTTTGGTCAATCAGGGGTTCACCTACGAGCAGTACTTC
TRBV6-5	TRBD1	TRBJ2-7	.	CASSSEGAKSYEQYF	TGTGCCAGCAGTTCTGAGGGGGCGAAGTCCTACGAGCAGTACTTC
TRBV5-1	.	TRBJ2-7	.	CASSLGPGDTYEQYF	TGCGCCAGCAGCCTTGGGCCAGGGGATACCTACGAGCAGTACTTC
TRBV28	.	TRBJ1-6	.	CASSLGGVESSPLHF	TGTGCCAGCAGTTTAGGGGGGGTAGAGAGTTCACCCCTCCACTTT
TRBV18	TRBD1	TRBJ1-2	.	CASSPPPGQGTYGYTF	TGTGCCAGCTCACCACCACCGGGACAGGGGACTTATGGCTACACCTTC
TRBV3-1/TRBV3-2	TRBD2	TRBJ2-2	.	CASSFAGGTGELFF	TGTGCCAGCAGCTTCGCGGGGGGCACCGGGGAGCTGTTTTTT
TRBV23-1	.	TRBJ2-6	few	CASSPRTVVVRANVLTF	TGCGCCAGCAGTCCCCGGACAGTGGTCGTTCGCGCCAACGTCCTGACTTTC
TRBV29-1	TRBD1	TRBJ2-3	.	CSVEGGQGHSTDTQYF	TGCAGCGTTGAAGGAGGACAGGGCCATAGCACAGATACGCAGTATTTT
TRBV5-6	TRBD1	TRBJ2-7	.	CASSLPGQGAYEQYF	TGTGCCAGCAGCTTGCCGGGACAGGGGGCCTACGAGCAGTACTTC
TRBV19	.	TRBJ2-5	.	CASMRVSGAGETQYF	TGTGCCAGTATGAGGGTTTCAGGTGCGGGAGAGACCCAGTACTTC
TRBV4-1	.	TRBJ2-1	few	CASSRGEVGWDEQFF	TGCGCCAGCAGCCGAGGGGAGGTGGGATGGGATGAGCAGTTCTTC
TRBV5-8	TRBD1	TRBJ1-2	.	CASTGQGLVYGYTF	TGTGCCAGCACCGGACAGGGTCTCGTCTATGGCTACACCTTC
TRBV3-1/TRBV3-2	.	TRBJ1-1	.	CASSQELTGRTEAFF	TGTGCCAGCAGCCAAGAATTAACAGGGAGAACTGAAGCTTTCTTT
TRBV4-1	TRBD2	TRBJ2-5	.	CASSQPGLAAETQYF	TGCGCCAGCAGCCAACCGGGACTAGCGGCGGAGACCCAGTACTTC
TRBV6-5	.	TRBJ1-2	.	CASSYVPGTNGYTF	TGTGCCAGCAGTTACGTGCCGGGAACGAATGGCTACACCTTC
TRBV5-8	.	TRBJ2-3	.	CASSLNGRELTDTQYF	TGTGCCAGCAGCTTGAATGGCAGGGAACTGACAGATACGCAGTATTTT
TRBV2	.	TRBJ1-6	.	CASIAGVNSPLHF	TGTGCCAGCATCGCAGGTGTTAATTCACCCCTCCACTTT